This T cell receptor beta chain stems from a study of early T cells in non-severe SARS-CoV-2 infection. The CDR3 has 13 residues. Trimming pared 10 bases from V and 4 bases from J, leaving 14 bases between. A single record per CDR3 protein comes from TCRdb applying MiXCR to the 5' RACE reads. In the table there are about 61,000 distinct CDR3 sequences, roughly a tenth of which are singletons. This TCR was recovered from an adult who was a healthcare worker with PCR-confirmed SARS-CoV-2 infection or an uninfected control (not recorded which). Sequenced material: whole blood. V gene TRBV12-3 or TRBV12-4 combines with J gene TRBJ1-5; D is possibly TRBD1 (5 bases). CDR3 sequence: CATTRGGNQPQHF. The CDR3, as DNA: TGTGCCACCACACGCGGGGGGAATCAGCCCCAGCATTTT.